The 8 T cell receptor beta chains reported below all come from one sample, sequenced in a study of Graves' ophthalmopathy and Graves' hyperthyroidism. For repertoire sequencing, the TCR beta CDR3 regions were amplified from RNA transcripts. First-round RT-PCR with HTBI primers preceded a second-round multiplex PCR. Each CDR3 protein gets one entry after TCRdb re-called the multiplex PCR reads with MiXCR. The data show 680,000 or so distinct CDR3 sequences, about 24% seen once. Sequenced sample: peripheral blood. The receptor source for this set is a young woman with stable Graves' hyperthyroidism. Some clones in this sample may be carry-over from other donors' samples.

This clonotype has a count of ten or more. The chain uses TRBV27 and TRBJ1-5, with 11 bases that match TRBD1. The CDR3 totals 17 residues. Germline assignment: CDR1 MNHEY and CDR2 SMNVEV (reference sequence). J gave up 5 bases and V 7 bases, and 13 bases lay outside the gene matches. CDR3 amino acids: CASTLLGTGGTHQPQHF. The CDR3 DNA sequence: TGTGCCAGCACCTTATTAGGGACAGGGGGTACCCATCAGCCCCAGCATTTT.

In this sample, this clonotype turned up many times. The gene calls are TRBV27 and TRBJ1-2, with TRBD1 matching over 7 bases. CDR1 MNHEY and CDR2 SMNVEV come from the germline V gene (reference sequence). V gave up 3 bases and J gave up 4 bases; unmatched junction bases: 2. This CDR3 has 13 amino acids. The CDR3 nucleotides are TGTGCCAGCAGTTTGACAGGGCTCTATGGCTACACCTTC. It specifies CASSLTGLYGYTF.

This rearrangement joins TRBV6-1 to TRBJ1-6; no firm D call. The CDR3 runs to 13 residues. V was trimmed by 4 bases and J by 6 bases, leaving 7 bases between them. Germline V CDR1 and CDR2: MNHNS, SASEGT. DNA of the CDR3: TGTGCCAGCAGTGTGGATCCTAATTCACCCCTCCACTTT. This translates into CASSVDPNSPLHF.

The chain combines TRBV4-1 with TRBJ1-5, with no clear D. There are 15 residues in the CDR3. Trimming pared 3 bases from V and 5 bases from J, leaving 14 bases between. From germline, CDR1 is MGHRA and CDR2 YSYEKL. This chain's CDR3 is CASSHPDREDQPQHF. The CDR3 DNA reads TGCGCCAGCAGCCACCCAGACCGGGAAGATCAGCCCCAGCATTTT.

This clonotype was counted ten times or more. The CDR3 DNA sequence: TGCAGCGTTGAAGGAGCCCTGTGGGGAGGAAACACCATATATTTT. This sequence encodes CSVEGALWGGNTIYF. The chain uses TRBV29-1 and TRBJ1-3; D is unresolved. Trimming cost V 1 base and J 4 bases, with 14 bases left between them. This CDR3 contains 15 residues. Germline CDR1 is SQVTM and CDR2 is ANQGSEA.

This clonotype has at least ten counts. This sequence joins TRBV6-5 and TRBJ1-6; no clear D gene. V lost 0 bases and J 7 bases, leaving 7 bases between the germline ends. CDR3 size: 14 residues. Germline V gene sequence: CDR1 MNHEY, CDR2 SVGAGI. In nucleotides, the CDR3 is TGTGCCAGCAGTTACTCCGCAGGAAATTCACCCCTCCACTTT. It codes for CASSYSAGNSPLHF.

This chain's CDR3 is CASSPWAAPNTEAFF. DNA of the CDR3: TGTGCCAGCAGTCCATGGGCGGCCCCGAACACTGAAGCTTTCTTT. The genes are TRBV6-1 and TRBJ1-1; D gene unclear. CDR1 is MNHNS, CDR2 SASEGT, per germline. The CDR3 covers 15 residues. Trimming cost V 5 bases and J 1 base, with 14 bases left between them.

This clonotype was seen a handful of times. The V call is TRBV4-1, the J call TRBJ1-6, with 7 bases fitting TRBD1. The CDR3 loop spans 17 amino acids. Trimming took 4 bases from V and 7 from J; bases not matched to a gene: 13. CDR1 is MGHRA and CDR2 is YSYEKL in the germline V gene. The CDR3 is CASSPLSQGLGNSPLHF. CDR3 sequence (DNA): TGCGCCAGCAGCCCGTTATCACAGGGGTTAGGCAATTCACCCCTCCACTTT.